Below, one T cell receptor (beta chain) is given with its context. Its specificity is not known. This specimen belongs to a study of persistence of HIV-infected CD4 T cells. The wider study: Donors were ART-treated; their CMV- and Gag-responding CD4+ T cells were isolated. Regarding the study as a whole: Antigen-responding cells were enriched for degenerate expanded CDR3beta sequences.

An overlapping HIV-1 Gag peptide pool stimulated these cells at 0.95 to 1 ug/peptide/mL. Sorted nonresponding memory CD4+ T cells were CD40L-negative, CD69-negative, CD45RO-high. The immunoSEQ assay was version 4, run in survey mode. The repertoire was sequenced with immunoSEQ multiplex PCR; TCRdb's copy has only in-frame clones and lacks some. The sample consists of about 36,000 clones, approximately 81% of them appearing once. Per germline, CDR1 SGHTA and CDR2 FQGTGA. CDR3 length equals 15 residues. V lost 3 bases and J 2 bases, leaving 14 bases between the germline ends. The chain couples TRBV7-3 to TRBJ2-7, with D perhaps being TRBD1 or TRBD2 (6 bases each). This specimen consisted of cultured CD4+ T cells from PBMCs, obtained from a patient who received antiretroviral therapy. The TCR sequence derives from an adult with HIV. The donor label of this sample is uncertain. CDR3 residues: CASSLVGGVAYEQYF. In nucleotides, the CDR3 is TGTGCCAGCAGCTTGGTGGGGGGCGTTGCCTACGAGCAGTACTTC.